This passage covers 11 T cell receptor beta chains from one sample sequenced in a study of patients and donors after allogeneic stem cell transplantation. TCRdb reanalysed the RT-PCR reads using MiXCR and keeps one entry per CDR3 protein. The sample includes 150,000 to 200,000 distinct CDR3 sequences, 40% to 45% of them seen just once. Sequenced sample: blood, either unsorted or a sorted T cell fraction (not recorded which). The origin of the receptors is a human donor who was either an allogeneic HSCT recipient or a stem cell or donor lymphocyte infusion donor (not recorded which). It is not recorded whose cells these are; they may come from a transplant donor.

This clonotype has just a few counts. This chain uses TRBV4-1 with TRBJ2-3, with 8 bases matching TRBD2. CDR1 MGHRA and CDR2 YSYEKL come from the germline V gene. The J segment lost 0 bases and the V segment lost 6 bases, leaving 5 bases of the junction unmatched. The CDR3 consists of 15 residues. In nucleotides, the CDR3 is TGCGCCAGCAGGACTAGCGTCGCTAGCACAGATACGCAGTATTTT. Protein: CASRTSVASTDTQYF.

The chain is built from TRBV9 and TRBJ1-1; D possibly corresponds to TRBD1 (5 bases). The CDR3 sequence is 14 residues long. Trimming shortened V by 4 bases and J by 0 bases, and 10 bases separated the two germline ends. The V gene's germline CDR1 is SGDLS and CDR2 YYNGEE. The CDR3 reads CASSTTDMNTEAFF. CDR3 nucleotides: TGTGCCAGCAGCACGACAGATATGAACACTGAAGCTTTCTTT.

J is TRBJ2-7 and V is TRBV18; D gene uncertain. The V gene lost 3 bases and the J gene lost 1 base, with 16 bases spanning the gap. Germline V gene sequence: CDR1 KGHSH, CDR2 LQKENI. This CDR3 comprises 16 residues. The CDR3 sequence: CASSPTVLHQSYEQYF. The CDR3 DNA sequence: TGTGCCAGCTCACCGACGGTACTTCACCAATCCTACGAGCAGTACTTC.

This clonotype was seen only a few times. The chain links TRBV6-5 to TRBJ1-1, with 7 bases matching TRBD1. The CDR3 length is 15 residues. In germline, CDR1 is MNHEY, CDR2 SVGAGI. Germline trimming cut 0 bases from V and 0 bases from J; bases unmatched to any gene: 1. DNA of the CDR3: TGTGCCAGCAGTTACTCGACAGGGATGAACACTGAAGCTTTCTTT. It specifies CASSYSTGMNTEAFF.

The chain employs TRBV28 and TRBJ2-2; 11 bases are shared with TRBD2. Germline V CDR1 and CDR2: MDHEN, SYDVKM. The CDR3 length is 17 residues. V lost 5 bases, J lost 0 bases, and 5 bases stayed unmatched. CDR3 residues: CASSEPGLAANTGELFF. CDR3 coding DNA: TGTGCCAGCAGTGAACCGGGACTAGCGGCGAACACCGGGGAGCTGTTTTTT.

CDR3 coding DNA: TGTGCCACCAGCAGAGATGGGACTAGCGATGAGCAGTTCTTC. Translation: CATSRDGTSDEQFF. The rearrangement joins TRBV15 to TRBJ2-1, with 10 bases fitting TRBD2. The CDR3 has 14 amino acids. From germline, CDR1 is LNHNV and CDR2 YYDKDF (reference sequence). V dropped 0 bases and J dropped 8; count of bases not matched to a gene: 1.

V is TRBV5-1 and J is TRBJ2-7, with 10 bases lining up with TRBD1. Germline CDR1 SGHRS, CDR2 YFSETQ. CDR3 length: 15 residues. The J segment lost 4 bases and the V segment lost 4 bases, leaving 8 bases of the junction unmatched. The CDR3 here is CASSPPGQGNYEQYF. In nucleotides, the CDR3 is TGCGCCAGCAGCCCTCCGGGACAGGGGAATTACGAGCAGTACTTC.

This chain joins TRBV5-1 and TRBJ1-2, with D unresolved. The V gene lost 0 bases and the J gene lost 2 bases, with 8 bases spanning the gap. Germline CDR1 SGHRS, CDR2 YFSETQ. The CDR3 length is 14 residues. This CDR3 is CASSLEGENYGYTF. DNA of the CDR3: TGCGCCAGCAGCTTGGAGGGTGAAAACTATGGCTACACCTTC.

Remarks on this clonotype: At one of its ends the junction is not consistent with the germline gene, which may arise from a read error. In DNA, the CDR3 is TGTGCCAGCAGCCCCGGACTAGTCGAGCCTAACTTC. Amino acid sequence: CASSPGLVEPNF. V usage is TRBV2 and J usage is TRBJ2-7, with 7 nucleotides matching TRBD2. The CDR3 is made up of 12 amino acids. Germline V gives CDR1 SNHLY, CDR2 FYNNEI.

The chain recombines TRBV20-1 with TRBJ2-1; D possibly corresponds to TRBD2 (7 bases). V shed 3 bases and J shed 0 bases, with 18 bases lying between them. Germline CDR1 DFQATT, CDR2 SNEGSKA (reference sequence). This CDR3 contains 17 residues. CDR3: CSASPYREGSSYNEQFF. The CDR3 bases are TGCAGTGCTAGCCCGTACAGGGAGGGGAGCTCCTACAATGAGCAGTTCTTC.

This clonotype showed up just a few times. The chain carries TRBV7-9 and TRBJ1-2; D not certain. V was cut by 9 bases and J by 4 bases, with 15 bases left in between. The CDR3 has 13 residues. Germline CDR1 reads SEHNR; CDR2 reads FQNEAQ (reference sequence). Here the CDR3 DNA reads TGTGCCAGTTCACCGGCCTCCTTCTATGGCTACACCTTC. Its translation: CASSPASFYGYTF.